This entry describes one T cell receptor (beta chain). This sample is drawn from a study of blood T cell repertoires in COVID-19. Study in general: The study drew acute and convalescent COVID-19 samples from the United States, Italy and Spain. T cells, B-cell-depleted T cells, or PBMCs provided the cDNA or gDNA that served as material.

Per the authors' pipeline: How many nucleated cells were present was estimated from reference gene primer amplification. The assay was immunoSEQ multiplex PCR, and TCRdb's table has in-frame clones only and misses some. The V and J calls and clone size are taken from that table; D and trimming were inferred from the DNA. The sample holds around 30,000 clones; roughly nine tenths are singletons and the top ten take more than 3%. The origin of this receptor is a man between 60 and 70 years old with acute or convalescent COVID-19. The sequencing input was peripheral blood.

The CDR3 spells CASSADGLRVGGYTF. As DNA, the CDR3 is TGTGCCAGCAGCGCCGACGGACTCCGGGTTGGTGGCTACACCTTC. V gene TRBV7-8 combines with J gene TRBJ1-2; D remains ambiguous. This CDR3 contains 15 residues. V lost 5 bases and J 7 bases, leaving 20 bases between the germline ends. Germline loops: CDR1 SGHVS, CDR2 FQNEAQ. Full variable domain (missing parts from reference TRBV7-8 and TRBJ1-2): GAGVSQSPRYKVAKRGQDVALRCDPISGHVSLFWYQQALGQGPEFLTYFQNEAQLDKSGLPSDRFFAERPEGSVSTLKIQRTQQEDSAVYLCASSADGLRVGGYTFGSGTRLTVV.